This T cell receptor beta chain was sequenced for a study of blood T cell repertoires in COVID-19. For the study at large: Nucleic acid was either cDNA or gDNA, and it came from T cells, B-cell-depleted T cells, or PBMCs.

Trimming removed 1 base at V and 5 bases at J, with 6 bases between. Germline CDR1 is MNHNY and CDR2 is SVGAGI (reference sequence). The CDR3 totals 12 residues. Authors' data handling: Amplifying reference gene primers gave estimates of nucleated cell counts. This table comes from immunoSEQ multiplex PCR, and its TCRdb copy is limited to in-frame clones, with some not included. For V, J and clone size, that table is used; D and trimming come from the DNA. This table has approximately 90,000 clones, 75% to 90% appearing once. Sequenced input: peripheral blood. This sequence was found in a man aged 55-75 years with acute or convalescent COVID-19. V is TRBV6-6 and J is TRBJ2-7; no reliable D call. CDR3 sequence: CASSYLENEQYF. The CDR3 DNA sequence: TGTGCCAGCAGTTACTTGGAGAACGAGCAGTACTTC.